This T cell receptor (beta chain) came from a study of T-cell reconstitution after alpha-beta-depleted transplantation in children. This clonotype was counted between two and nine times. Its target is unknown. CDR3 length: 14 residues. Germline-derived CDR1 and CDR2 are SGDLS and YYNGEE. V lost 5 bases and J 0 bases, leaving 12 bases between the germline ends. Preparing the TCRbeta library involved the use of unique molecular identifiers. One entry per CDR3 protein results from TCRdb running MiXCR on the PCR reads. The sample includes around 800,000 distinct CDR3 sequences, 16% of them seen just once. Study-wide results and limits: Once a year had passed after transplant, T-cell counts and diversity came mostly from newly produced T cells. About two months after transplant, alpha-beta T cells reportedly came from several hundred expanded graft clones. In some patients, recipient T cells and intrathymic progenitors surviving conditioning explained high day-60 diversity.

The sample here was PBMCs, mostly from graft donor cells, taken 360 days after TCRalphabeta/CD19-depleted stem cell transplant. The receptor was isolated from a male patient between 5 and 17 years old who had a stem cell transplant for acute lymphoblastic leukemia, so the T cells may come from the graft donor. The V gene is TRBV9, the J gene TRBJ2-7; weak D call: TRBD1 (6 bases). CDR3 in DNA: TGTGCCAGCAGTCGACAGGCAATCTCCTACGAGCAGTACTTC. This sequence encodes CASSRQAISYEQYF.